This T cell receptor beta chain was sequenced for a study of shared clonotypes between healthy human individuals. Background on the study: Aged 18 to 49, the donors were a couple of women and a few men. A donor's plate count was three for CD4 naive and three for CD4 memory; CD8 naive had two and CD8 memory one. Findings and caveats of the study: Among a few donors, around 5% of naive CD4 clonotypes were found in common. Estimated richness was generally greater in naive than memory subsets.

Terminally differentiated effector memory CD45RA+ cells were left out of the naive CD8 fraction, which was CD45RO-negative and positively selected for CCR7. V was shortened by 0 bases and J by 4 bases, with 10 bases between the two germline ends. Germline-derived CDR1 and CDR2 are MNHEY and SMNVEV (reference sequence). The CDR3 is made up of 15 amino acids. Of note for this clone: What it binds is unknown.

TCRdb's table, derived via immunoSEQ multiplex PCR, lists solely in-frame clones and lacks some. Of about 1,800,000 clones listed, about 95% were seen once; the top ten hold more than 0.95%. The genes are TRBV27 and TRBJ1-3; TRBD1 is a possible D gene (6 bases). This clonotype was sampled from a man between 18 and 35 years old in good health. Input material: naive CD8+ T cells sorted from blood. CDR3 protein: CASSLSGAPGNTIYF. The CDR3, as DNA: TGTGCCAGCAGTTTATCGGGGGCTCCGGGAAACACCATATATTTT.